This T cell receptor beta chain was captured by sequencing in a study of T cell responses to AZD1222 COVID-19 vaccine. The wider study: Second-dose recipients at about 4 or about 12 weeks were treated as one pooled group. Study-wide results and limits: Breadth and depth of Spike-specific TCRs rose after two AZD1222 doses. There were repertoire samples only from the period after the peak T cell response.

The protocol was immunoSEQ multiplex PCR, while the TCRdb copy is restricted to in-frame clones and leaves out a portion. Here the sample spans 150,000 to 200,000 clones, approximately 93% being singletons. Remarks on this clone: Its antigen is currently unknown.

The CDR3 is 15 amino acids. V was clipped by 7 bases and J by 5 bases; unmatched bases: 13. Germline V gene sequence: CDR1 WSHSY, CDR2 SAAADI. The receptor comes from an adult in good health. Sequenced material: peripheral blood, taken on day 0 of AZD1222 vaccination. This chain joins TRBV10-2 and TRBJ1-2; 7 nucleotides match TRBD1. CDR3 coding DNA: TGCGCCAGCACCTTTGCAACAGGGGACGATTATGGCTACACCTTC. Its translation: CASTFATGDDYGYTF.